These T cell receptor beta chains were read from a single sample in a study of T cells in Graves' hyperthyroidism and ophthalmopathy. Each CDR3 protein gets one entry after TCRdb re-called the multiplex PCR reads with MiXCR. The sample has about 400,000 distinct CDR3 sequences, roughly 15% seen once. The source material was blood. The receptors come from a woman aged 55-69 years with Graves' ophthalmopathy. Both conserved end residues are part of each CDR3. D genes are given only for firm matches. Only some rows state a clone size, as once, few, many or a class for expanded clones.

length,size,J,D,V,CDR3,DNA
14,-,TRBJ2-1,-,TRBV4-1,CASSRGPGIDEQFF,TGCGCCAGCAGCCGCGGTCCGGGGATCGATGAGCAGTTCTTC
13,few,TRBJ2-2,-,TRBV9,CASSAGVTGELFF,TGTGCCAGCAGCGCAGGGGTGACCGGGGAGCTGTTTTTT
13,many,TRBJ1-2,-,TRBV5-1,CASSRETNYGYTF,TGCGCCAGCAGCCGCGAAACTAACTATGGCTACACCTTC
16,many,TRBJ2-1,TRBD2,TRBV6-5,CASSYPLAGGPSEQFF,TGTGCCAGCAGTTACCCCCTAGCGGGAGGGCCGAGTGAGCAGTTCTTC
16,many,TRBJ2-5,TRBD1,TRBV5-1,CASSTGQSIASETQYF,TGCGCCAGCAGCACGGGACAGAGTATCGCTTCAGAGACCCAGTACTTC
16,-,TRBJ1-4,-,TRBV6-1,CASSTRTGATNEKLFF,TGTGCCAGCAGTACCAGGACGGGGGCAACTAATGAAAAACTGTTTTTT
15,few,TRBJ1-5,TRBD1,TRBV5-1,CASSPETGSPQPQHF,TGCGCCAGCAGCCCTGAGACAGGGTCCCCTCAGCCCCAGCATTTT
14,-,TRBJ2-5,-,TRBV20-1,CSASGLTAGGTQYF,TGCAGTGCTTCCGGACTAACCGCAGGGGGGACCCAGTACTTC
16,few,TRBJ2-7,TRBD2,TRBV6-1,CASSEEGREGRVEQYF,TGTGCCAGCAGTGAAGAAGGGCGGGAGGGCCGGGTCGAGCAGTACTTC
15,many,TRBJ1-5,TRBD1,TRBV12-3/TRBV12-4,CASSTSGTANQPQHF,TGTGCCAGCAGTACGAGCGGGACAGCGAATCAGCCCCAGCATTTT
12,few,TRBJ2-4,-,TRBV9,CASSTDVDIQYF,TGTGCCAGCAGCACCGACGTGGACATTCAGTACTTC
13,few,TRBJ1-4,TRBD1,TRBV28,CASSQGRNGKLFF,TGTGCCAGCTCACAGGGGCGGAATGGAAAACTGTTTTTT
13,many,TRBJ1-5,-,TRBV2,CASRQGLNQPQHF,TGTGCCAGCAGACAGGGACTCAATCAGCCCCAGCATTTT
15,-,TRBJ2-1,TRBD2,TRBV20-1,CSAREGTSGRVAQFF,TGCAGTGCTAGAGAAGGGACTAGCGGGAGGGTGGCGCAGTTCTTC
15,many,TRBJ2-3,-,TRBV5-1,CASSSSVGSTDTQYF,TGCGCCAGCAGCTCCTCGGTTGGTAGCACAGATACGCAGTATTTT
15,many,TRBJ1-2,TRBD1,TRBV28,CASSTSGTARYGYTF,TGTGCCAGCAGTACCTCGGGGACAGCGAGGTATGGCTACACCTTC
12,few,TRBJ2-2,-,TRBV27,CASTPGGGELFF,TGTGCCAGCACCCCTGGCGGCGGGGAGCTGTTTTTT
15,many,TRBJ2-3,TRBD2,TRBV7-9,CASSLPGGSTDTQYF,TGTGCCAGCAGCTTACCGGGAGGTAGCACAGATACGCAGTATTTT
18,-,TRBJ2-1,TRBD2,TRBV5-1,CASSLRTVAGGAYNEQFF,TGCGCCAGCAGCTTACGGACTGTGGCGGGAGGTGCCTACAATGAGCAGTTCTTC
17,-,TRBJ2-3,TRBD2,TRBV7-3,CASSYGTSGTGTDTQYF,TGTGCCAGCAGCTACGGGACTAGCGGGACGGGCACAGATACGCAGTATTTT
12,-,TRBJ1-6,-,TRBV15,CATSSNNSPLHF,TGTGCCACCAGCAGTAATAATTCACCCCTCCACTTT
14,-,TRBJ2-1,-,TRBV9,CASSVESWGDEQFF,TGTGCCAGCAGCGTAGAGTCGTGGGGAGATGAGCAGTTCTTC
13,many,TRBJ2-5,TRBD1,TRBV2,CASRLGQWETQYF,TGTGCCTCCCGCCTGGGACAGTGGGAGACCCAGTACTTC
16,many,TRBJ2-1,-,TRBV11-2,CASSPTWVSSYNEQFF,TGTGCCAGCAGCCCCACCTGGGTGAGCTCCTACAATGAGCAGTTCTTC
15,-,TRBJ1-1,-,TRBV19,CASSIRIPGSTEAFF,TGTGCCAGTAGCATCCGGATTCCGGGCAGCACTGAAGCTTTCTTT
16,many,TRBJ2-3,-,TRBV11-3,CASSLSAGEGTDTQYF,TGTGCCAGCAGCTTATCGGCAGGGGAGGGGACAGATACGCAGTATTTT
15,-,TRBJ2-1,TRBD2,TRBV20-1,CSAAGGLAGRNEQFF,TGCAGTGCTGCCGGGGGACTAGCGGGAAGGAATGAGCAGTTCTTC
13,few,TRBJ2-3,TRBD2,TRBV29-1,CSVKGLAGDAQYF,TGCAGCGTAAAGGGACTAGCGGGAGATGCGCAGTATTTT
12,many,TRBJ2-3,-,TRBV5-1,CASSWDGDTQYF,TGCGCCAGCAGCTGGGACGGAGATACGCAGTATTTT
14,many,TRBJ2-5,-,TRBV6-6,CASSYRELRETQYF,TGTGCCAGCAGTTACAGGGAGCTACGAGAGACCCAGTACTTC
14,-,TRBJ2-3,-,TRBV19,CASSIKGSSDTQYF,TGTGCCAGTAGTATTAAGGGGAGTTCAGATACGCAGTATTTT
16,-,TRBJ2-1,-,TRBV5-1,CASSLEAAGPYNEQFF,TGCGCCAGCAGCTTGGAGGCGGCAGGTCCCTACAATGAGCAGTTCTTC
14,few,TRBJ1-6,TRBD1,TRBV18,CASSPGQGFSPLHF,TGTGCCAGCTCACCGGGACAGGGATTTTCACCCCTCCACTTT
17,many,TRBJ2-1,-,TRBV24-1,CATSDPRDGLDRNEQFF,TGTGCCACCAGTGATCCCCGGGACGGTCTGGACCGCAATGAGCAGTTCTTC
19,-,TRBJ2-1,TRBD2,TRBV11-2,CASSPWTSGRPPCYNEQFF,TGTGCCAGCAGCCCCTGGACTAGCGGGAGGCCGCCCTGTTACAATGAGCAGTTCTTC
15,-,TRBJ2-3,-,TRBV20-1,CSAPGRAGAVDTQYF,TGCAGTGCCCCTGGCCGGGCAGGGGCAGTCGATACGCAGTATTTT
14,many,TRBJ2-3,-,TRBV28,CASSLASGTDTQYF,TGTGCCAGCAGTTTGGCTAGCGGCACAGATACGCAGTATTTT
14,many,TRBJ1-2,-,TRBV7-9,CASSLLTGNYGYTF,TGTGCCAGCAGCTTACTCACAGGGAACTATGGCTACACCTTC
16,many,TRBJ1-2,TRBD1,TRBV30,CAWSGDRDRGDYGYTF,TGTGCCTGGAGTGGGGACCGGGACAGGGGAGACTATGGCTACACCTTC
14,many,TRBJ2-3,-,TRBV27,CASSPRASTDTQYF,TGTGCCAGCAGTCCCCGTGCTAGCACAGATACGCAGTATTTT
13,many,TRBJ2-3,-,TRBV20-1,CSAPAGSTDTQYF,TGCAGTGCTCCCGCGGGGTCCACAGATACGCAGTATTTT
14,few,TRBJ1-1,TRBD1,TRBV9,CASSPRTGTGEAFF,TGTGCCAGCAGCCCCCGGACAGGTACGGGTGAAGCTTTCTTT
12,many,TRBJ1-1,-,TRBV30,CAWDTGRTEAFF,TGTGCCTGGGACACAGGGCGAACTGAAGCTTTCTTT
15,many,TRBJ2-7,TRBD2,TRBV6-5,CASSYWTSGHYEQYF,TGTGCCAGCAGTTACTGGACTAGCGGTCATTACGAGCAGTACTTC
14,-,TRBJ1-1,-,TRBV7-9,CASSLAMLGTEAFF,TGTGCCAGCAGCTTAGCTATGTTGGGCACTGAAGCTTTCTTT
17,few,TRBJ2-7,TRBD2,TRBV18,CASSLVLLAGGEYEQYF,TGTGCCAGCTCACTGGTCCTTCTAGCGGGAGGCGAGTACGAGCAGTACTTC
14,many,TRBJ2-3,-,TRBV5-1,CASQRGFGTDTQYF,TGCGCCAGCCAACGGGGTTTCGGAACAGATACGCAGTATTTT
15,many,TRBJ2-7,TRBD1,TRBV5-1,CASSTAGTVTYEQYF,TGCGCCAGCAGCACCGCCGGGACAGTAACCTACGAGCAGTACTTC
11,many,TRBJ2-7,-,TRBV12-3/TRBV12-4,CASSRTGEQYF,TGTGCCAGCAGTCGGACGGGGGAGCAGTACTTC
15,many,TRBJ2-1,TRBD2,TRBV10-3,CAISDIGLAGREQFF,TGTGCCATCAGTGATATAGGACTAGCGGGAAGGGAGCAGTTCTTC
14,many,TRBJ2-5,-,TRBV20-1,CSARDPAGAETQYF,TGCAGTGCTAGAGATCCAGCAGGGGCAGAGACCCAGTACTTC
15,few,TRBJ2-7,TRBD1,TRBV6-2/TRBV6-3,CASSYYRGRSYEQYF,TGTGCCAGCAGTTACTACAGGGGAAGGTCCTACGAGCAGTACTTC